The clone carrying this T cell receptor beta chain has just one count. As yet, its antigen is unknown. Use of 60 Vbeta and 13 Jbeta primers characterized the PCR. Methods used by the authors: Among the unique TCR beta chains that a later analysis counted, about 85 million in all, about 10 million were shared. This table comes from immunoSEQ multiplex PCR, and its TCRdb copy is limited to in-frame clones, with some not included. V, J and clone size reflect that table, while D and trimming were determined from the DNA. The top ten clones hold over 2% of a sample with some 190,000 clones, roughly three quarters of them seen once. V lost 5 bases and J lost 6, with 11 bases in between. Germline V lookup: CDR1 MGHDK, CDR2 SYGVNS. CDR3 length equals 13 residues. This specimen comes from a study of cytomegalovirus exposure and HLA in healthy donors. The study, taken as a whole, reports: Several of the most significant clusters were apparently associated with common viral pathogens in a later analysis. The authors listed 180 or so TCR beta chains as cytomegalovirus-associated.

Sequencing was performed on PBMCs. The rearrangement joins TRBV25-1 to TRBJ2-1; the D gene is possibly TRBD1 (5 bases). The source of this sequence is a woman in her 30s in good health and CMV-seropositive. The CDR3 is CASSSDIINEQFF. The CDR3 DNA is TGTGCCAGCAGTTCGGACATTATCAATGAGCAGTTCTTC.